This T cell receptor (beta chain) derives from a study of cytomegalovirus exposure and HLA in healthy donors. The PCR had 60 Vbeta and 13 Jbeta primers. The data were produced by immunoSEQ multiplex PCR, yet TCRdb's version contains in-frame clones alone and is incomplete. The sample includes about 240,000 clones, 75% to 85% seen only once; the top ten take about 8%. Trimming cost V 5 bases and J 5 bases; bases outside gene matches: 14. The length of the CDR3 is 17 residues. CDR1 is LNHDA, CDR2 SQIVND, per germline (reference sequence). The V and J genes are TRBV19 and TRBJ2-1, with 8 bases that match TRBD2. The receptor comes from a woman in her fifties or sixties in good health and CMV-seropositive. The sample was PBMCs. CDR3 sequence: CASSRGQAGGGNNEQFF. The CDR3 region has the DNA TGTGCCAGTAGTCGAGGGCAGGCGGGAGGTGGAAACAATGAGCAGTTCTTC.